This entry describes one T cell receptor (beta chain). The table came from immunoSEQ multiplex PCR; TCRdb's copy has only in-frame clones and leaves some out. The data show around 130,000 clones, roughly 86% seen once. This entry is derived from a study of PD-1 blockade in mismatch repair-deficient tumors. The CDR3 is 13 residues long. The ends were cut back, 6 bases at V and 3 bases at J, with 11 bases in the middle. Germline V gives CDR1 MNHNY, CDR2 SVGAGI (reference sequence). The sequence came from an adult with mismatch repair-deficient cancer. V usage is TRBV6-6 and J usage is TRBJ1-2; D not resolved. Sample: peripheral blood, taken roughly 70 weeks after starting pembrolizumab. CDR3 nucleotides: TGTGCCAGCAGCGCCCGGACGGACTATGGCTACACCTTC. Translation gives CASSARTDYGYTF.